The clone carrying this TCR beta chain was observed a few times. Its antigen is still unknown. The germline and genes are mouse ones. The read is 4 residues too short to cover the CDR3 end, so that end is filled in from the germline J gene. The data are from a study of CD8+ T cells in alopecia areata. RNA extraction was followed by reverse transcription into cDNA, which acted as the sequencing template. The protocol was immunoSEQ multiplex PCR, while the TCRdb copy is restricted to in-frame clones and leaves out a portion. The data show more than 90,000 clones, with none appearing a single time. Study-wide points: The study also sequences resident alphabeta T cells of normal skin in scalp samples.

Germline values: CDR1 NSHNY, CDR2 SYGAGN. The CDR3 sequence is 14 residues long. Sample: lesional skin. J is TRBJ2-7 and V is TRBV13-1; 9 positions match TRBD2. This receptor was taken from a C3H/HeJ mouse with alopecia areata. The strain's MHC haplotype is H2-k. The CDR3 DNA, read in part, is TGTGCCAGCAGTGAACTCTGGGGGGGGTAT. This encodes CASSELWGGY. The entire CDR3 is CASSELWGGYEQYF.